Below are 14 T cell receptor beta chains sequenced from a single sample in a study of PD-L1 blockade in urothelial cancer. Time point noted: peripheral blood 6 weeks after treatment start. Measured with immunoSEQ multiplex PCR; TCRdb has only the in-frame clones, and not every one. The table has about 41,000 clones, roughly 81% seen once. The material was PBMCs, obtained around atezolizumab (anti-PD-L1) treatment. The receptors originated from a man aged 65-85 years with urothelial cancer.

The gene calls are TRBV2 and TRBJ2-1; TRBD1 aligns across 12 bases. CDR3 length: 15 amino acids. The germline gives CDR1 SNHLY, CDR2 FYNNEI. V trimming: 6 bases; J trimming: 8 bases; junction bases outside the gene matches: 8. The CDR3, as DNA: TGTGCCAGCAGGTCCGGGACAGGGGGCATCGATGAGCAGTTCTTC. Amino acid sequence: CASRSGTGGIDEQFF. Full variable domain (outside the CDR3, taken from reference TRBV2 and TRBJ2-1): EPEVTQTPSHQVTQMGQEVILRCVPISNHLYFYWYRQILGQKVEFLVSFYNNEISEKSEIFDDQFSVERPDGSNFTLKIRSTKLEDSAMYFCASRSGTGGIDEQFFGPGTRLTVL.

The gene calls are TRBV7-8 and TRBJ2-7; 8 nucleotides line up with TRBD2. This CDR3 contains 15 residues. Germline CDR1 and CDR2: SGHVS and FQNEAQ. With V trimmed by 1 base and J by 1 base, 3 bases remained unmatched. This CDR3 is CASSLGLAPSYEQYF. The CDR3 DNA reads TGTGCCAGCAGCTTAGGACTAGCGCCGTCCTACGAGCAGTACTTC.

CDR3 sequence (DNA): TGTGCCAGCAGACGCGGGCCAGGGGCGCTGAACACTGAAGCTTTCTTT. Encoded protein: CASRRGPGALNTEAFF. The chain is built from TRBV28 and TRBJ1-1; a weak D match, TRBD1 (6 bases). The CDR3 spans 16 residues. CDR1 and CDR2 (germline): MDHEN, SYDVKM. Trimming cost V 6 bases and J 0 bases, with 17 bases left between them.

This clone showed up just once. The CDR3 coding sequence is TGTGCCAGCAGCTTGGTAGGCAGGGTGGTATCTGGCTACACCTTC. It yields the protein CASSLVGRVVSGYTF. The J gene is TRBJ1-2, the V gene TRBV5-4, with D perhaps TRBD1 (5 bases). The V end was cut by 0 bases, the J end by 7 bases, with 16 bases between. The CDR3 has 15 residues. CDR1 is SGHNT and CDR2 is YYREEE in the germline V gene (reference sequence).

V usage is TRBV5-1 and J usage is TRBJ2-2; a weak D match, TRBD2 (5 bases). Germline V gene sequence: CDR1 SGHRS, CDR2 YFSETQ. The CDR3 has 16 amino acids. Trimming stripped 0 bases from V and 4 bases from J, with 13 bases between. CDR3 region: CASSLGAEESTGELFF. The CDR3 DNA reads TGCGCCAGCAGCTTGGGAGCGGAGGAGAGCACCGGGGAGCTGTTTTTT.

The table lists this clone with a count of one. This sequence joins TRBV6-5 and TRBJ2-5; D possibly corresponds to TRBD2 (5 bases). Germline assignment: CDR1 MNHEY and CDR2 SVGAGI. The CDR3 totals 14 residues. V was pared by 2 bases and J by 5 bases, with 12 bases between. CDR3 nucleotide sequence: TGTGCCAGCAGTTACGGGGAGTTCTGGGAGACCCAGTACTTC. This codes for CASSYGEFWETQYF.

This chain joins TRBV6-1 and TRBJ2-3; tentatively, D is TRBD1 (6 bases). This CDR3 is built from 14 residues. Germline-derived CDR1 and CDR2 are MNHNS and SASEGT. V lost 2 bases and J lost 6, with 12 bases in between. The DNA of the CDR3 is TGTGCCAGCAGTGAACTCAGGGGAGTGGATACGCAGTATTTT. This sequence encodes CASSELRGVDTQYF.

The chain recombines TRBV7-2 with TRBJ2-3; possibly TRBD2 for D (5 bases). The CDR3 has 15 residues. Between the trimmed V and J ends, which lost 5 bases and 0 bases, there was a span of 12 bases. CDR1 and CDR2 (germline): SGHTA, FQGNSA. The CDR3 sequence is CASSPARTSTDTQYF. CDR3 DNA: TGTGCCAGCAGCCCGGCGAGGACTAGCACAGATACGCAGTATTTT.

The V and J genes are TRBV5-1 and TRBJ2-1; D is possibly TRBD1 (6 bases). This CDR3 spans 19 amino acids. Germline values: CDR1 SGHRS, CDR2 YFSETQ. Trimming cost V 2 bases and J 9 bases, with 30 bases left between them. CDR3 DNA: TGCGCCAGCAGCTTCGACCTCACAGGGTCAGCTAGGGGTAGGGCTGAGCAGTTCTTC. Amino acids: CASSFDLTGSARGRAEQFF.

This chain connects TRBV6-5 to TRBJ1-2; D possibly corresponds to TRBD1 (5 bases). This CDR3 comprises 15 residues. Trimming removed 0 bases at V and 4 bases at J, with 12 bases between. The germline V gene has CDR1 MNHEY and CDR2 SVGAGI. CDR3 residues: CASSYSPSQGYGYTF. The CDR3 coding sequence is TGTGCCAGCAGTTACTCGCCATCCCAGGGCTATGGCTACACCTTC.

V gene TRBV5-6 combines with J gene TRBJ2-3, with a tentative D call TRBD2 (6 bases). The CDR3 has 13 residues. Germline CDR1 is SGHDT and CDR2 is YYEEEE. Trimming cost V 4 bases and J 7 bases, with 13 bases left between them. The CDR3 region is CASSLPGGNTQYF. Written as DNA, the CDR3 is TGTGCCAGCAGCCTGCCCGGGGGAAATACGCAGTATTTT.

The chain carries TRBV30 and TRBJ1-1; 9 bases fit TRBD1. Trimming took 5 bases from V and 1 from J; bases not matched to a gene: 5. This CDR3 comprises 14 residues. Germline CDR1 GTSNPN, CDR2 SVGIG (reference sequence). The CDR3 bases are TGTGCCTGGGATCCGGGACAGGGGAACACTGAAGCTTTCTTT. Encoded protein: CAWDPGQGNTEAFF.

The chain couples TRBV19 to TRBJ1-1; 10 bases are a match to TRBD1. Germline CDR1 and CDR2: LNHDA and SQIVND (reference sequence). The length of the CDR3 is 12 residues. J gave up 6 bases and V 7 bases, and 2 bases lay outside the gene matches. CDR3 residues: CASKGTGAEAFF. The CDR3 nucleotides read TGTGCCAGTAAGGGGACAGGGGCTGAAGCTTTCTTT.

The CDR3 coding sequence is TGTGCCAGCAGCCCTGGAGGCGGGGTTTTGAGGTACGAGCAGTACTTC. Translation: CASSPGGGVLRYEQYF. This chain uses TRBV5-4 with TRBJ2-7, with D perhaps TRBD2 (6 bases). The CDR3 extends over 16 amino acids. Per the germline V gene, CDR1 is SGHNT and CDR2 is YYREEE (reference sequence). Trimming shortened V by 4 bases and J by 4 bases, and 21 bases separated the two germline ends.